This TCR beta chain was profiled in a study of blood T cell repertoires in COVID-19. Sequencing used immunoSEQ multiplex PCR; TCRdb keeps in-frame clones, though not all of them. The table lists roughly 260,000 clones, 88% of them singletons. The clonotype comes from a man in his 60s who had recovered from COVID-19. Material: peripheral blood.

The CDR3 bases are TGCAGCGTTAGGTCCGGGGTCGAGCAGTACTTC. This translates into CSVRSGVEQYF. The V and J genes are TRBV29-1 and TRBJ2-7; a possible D gene is TRBD2 (5 bases). This CDR3 contains 11 residues. Germline CDR1 and CDR2: SQVTM and ANQGSEA. V lost 5 bases and J 6 bases, leaving 11 bases between the germline ends.